These T cell receptor beta chains were read from a single sample in a study of T-cell reconstitution after alpha-beta-depleted transplantation in children. TCRdb reprocessed the PCR reads with MiXCR, giving one entry per CDR3 protein. The data contain around 90,000 distinct CDR3 sequences, 15% to 18% of them singletons. Sample: PBMCs, mostly from graft donor cells, taken 180 days after TCRalphabeta/CD19-depleted stem cell transplant. The receptors come from a male patient aged 2 to 9 who had a stem cell transplant for acute lymphoblastic leukemia, so the T cells may come from the graft donor. Each CDR3 is given with its conserved first and last residue. The D gene is left open where the match is weak. A row's size may be missing; if present it is once, few, many or a size class.

D	size	J	V	DNA	CDR3
TRBD2	.	TRBJ2-3	TRBV11-1	TGTGCCAGCAGCCCGAAGACTAGCGGGGCGCCCTATTGGAGCACAGATACGCAGTATTTT	CASSPKTSGAPYWSTDTQYF
TRBD2	.	TRBJ2-7	TRBV20-1	TGCAGTGCGAGCCTTAGCGGGGGTCTTTCCTACGAGCAGTACTTC	CSASLSGGLSYEQYF
TRBD2	few	TRBJ2-7	TRBV2	TGTGCCAGCAGTGAAGCGAGGGTAGCGGGGGACCCCTACGAGCAGTACTTC	CASSEARVAGDPYEQYF
TRBD2	few	TRBJ2-1	TRBV20-1	TGCAGTGCCCTCGGGACTAGCGGTTACAATGAGCAGTTCTTC	CSALGTSGYNEQFF
TRBD1	many	TRBJ2-1	TRBV5-1	TGCGCCAGCAGCCGGGGACAGCCCCCGCATGAGCAGTTCTTC	CASSRGQPPHEQFF
TRBD2	few	TRBJ2-7	TRBV18	TGTGCCAGCTCAGGACTAGGCTACGAGCAGTACTTC	CASSGLGYEQYF
TRBD1	.	TRBJ1-5	TRBV12-3/TRBV12-4	TGTGCCAGCAGTTTAAACAGGGGGATTCAGCCCCAGCATTTT	CASSLNRGIQPQHF
TRBD1	many	TRBJ1-2	TRBV7-2	TGTGCCAGCAGCCCCAGGGGGCCGAACTATGGCTACACCTTC	CASSPRGPNYGYTF
.	.	TRBJ1-1	TRBV7-9	TGTGCCAGCAGCCATATACCGAACACTGAAGCTTTCTTT	CASSHIPNTEAFF
.	few	TRBJ1-1	TRBV11-3	TGTGCCAGCAGCTCACTCTCGGGCACTGAAGCTTTCTTT	CASSSLSGTEAFF
.	few	TRBJ1-6	TRBV6-5	TGTGCCAGCAGTTACAGACTCAGCTCCTATAATTCACCCCTCCACTTT	CASSYRLSSYNSPLHF
.	once	TRBJ1-3	TRBV11-2	TGTGCCAGCAGCTTAGTACCGACAGACCCGGGCTCTGGAAACACCATATATTTT	CASSLVPTDPGSGNTIYF
.	.	TRBJ2-1	TRBV10-3	TGTGCCATCAGTGAGGGGCAGGGGTCAATAAATGAGCAGTTCTTC	CAISEGQGSINEQFF
TRBD1	.	TRBJ1-6	TRBV6-5	TGTGCCAGCAGTTACGGGACAGGCTTCTATAATTCACCCCTCCACTTT	CASSYGTGFYNSPLHF
.	few	TRBJ2-5	TRBV9	TGTGCCAGCAGCGTAGGTGGGGGAGAGACCCAGTACTTC	CASSVGGGETQYF
.	.	TRBJ2-3	TRBV12-3/TRBV12-4	TGTGCCAGTAGAACCTCAGGGGCGCAGTATTTT	CASRTSGAQYF
TRBD1	.	TRBJ1-1	TRBV7-9	TGTGCCAGCAGCCCCCGACAGGGGGCTCCTCCTGAAGCTTTCTTT	CASSPRQGAPPEAFF
.	.	TRBJ2-5	TRBV12-3/TRBV12-4	TGTGCCAGCAGTCCCCCCCGGGGATGGGAGACCCAGTACTTC	CASSPPRGWETQYF
.	.	TRBJ2-1	TRBV11-2	TGTGCCAGCAGCTTTGGTTTAGGGGCCGGGCAGTTCTTC	CASSFGLGAGQFF
TRBD1	.	TRBJ1-2	TRBV18	TGTGCCAGCTCACCGTTGGACAGGGATGGCTACACCTTC	CASSPLDRDGYTF
.	few	TRBJ2-3	TRBV5-6	TGTGCCAGCAGCTTGGTGGGGCCCACAGATACGCAGTATTTT	CASSLVGPTDTQYF
.	.	TRBJ1-2	TRBV20-1	TGCAGTGCTAGAGGCAGGGATGCCTATGGCTACACCTTC	CSARGRDAYGYTF
.	few	TRBJ2-2	TRBV11-2	TGTGCCAGCAGCTTAGATCCAGTCGCCGGGGAGCTGTTTTTT	CASSLDPVAGELFF